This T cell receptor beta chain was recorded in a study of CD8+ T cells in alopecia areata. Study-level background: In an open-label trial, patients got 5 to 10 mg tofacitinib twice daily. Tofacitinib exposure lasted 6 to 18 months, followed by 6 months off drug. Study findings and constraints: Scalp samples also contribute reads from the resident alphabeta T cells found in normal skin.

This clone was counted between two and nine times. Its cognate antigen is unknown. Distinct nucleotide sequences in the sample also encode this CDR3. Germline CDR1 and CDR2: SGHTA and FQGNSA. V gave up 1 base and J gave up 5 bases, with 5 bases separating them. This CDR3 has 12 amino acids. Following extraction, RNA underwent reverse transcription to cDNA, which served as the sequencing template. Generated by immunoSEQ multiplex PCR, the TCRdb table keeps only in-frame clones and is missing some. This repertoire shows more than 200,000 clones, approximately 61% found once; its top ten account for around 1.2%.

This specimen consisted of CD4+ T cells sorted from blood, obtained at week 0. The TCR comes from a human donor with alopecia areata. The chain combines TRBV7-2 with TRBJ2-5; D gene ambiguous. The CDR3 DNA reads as TGTGCCAGCAGCTTAGGATGGGAGACCCAGTACTTC. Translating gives CASSLGWETQYF.